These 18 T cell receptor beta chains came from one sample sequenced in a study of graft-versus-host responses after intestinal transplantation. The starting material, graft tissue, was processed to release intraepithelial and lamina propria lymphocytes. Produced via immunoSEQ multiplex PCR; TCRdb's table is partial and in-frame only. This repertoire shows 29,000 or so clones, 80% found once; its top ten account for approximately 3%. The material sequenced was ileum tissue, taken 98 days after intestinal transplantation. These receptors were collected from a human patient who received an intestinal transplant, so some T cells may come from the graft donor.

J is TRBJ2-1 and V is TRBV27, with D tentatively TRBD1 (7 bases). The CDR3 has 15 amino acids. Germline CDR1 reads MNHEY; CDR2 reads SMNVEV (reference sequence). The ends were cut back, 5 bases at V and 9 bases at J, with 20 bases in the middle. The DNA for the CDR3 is TGTGCCAGCAGTCTTGGGGGGCAGGGGGGTGTTGAGCAGTTCTTC. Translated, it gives CASSLGGQGGVEQFF.

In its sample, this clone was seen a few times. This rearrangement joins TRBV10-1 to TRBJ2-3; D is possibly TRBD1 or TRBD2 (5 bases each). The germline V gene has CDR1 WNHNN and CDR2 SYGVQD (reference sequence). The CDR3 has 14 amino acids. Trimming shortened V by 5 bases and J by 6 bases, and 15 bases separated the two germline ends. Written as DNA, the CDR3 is TGCGCCAGCAGTCCAATTCGAGGGGCCGATACGCAGTATTTT. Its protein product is CASSPIRGADTQYF.

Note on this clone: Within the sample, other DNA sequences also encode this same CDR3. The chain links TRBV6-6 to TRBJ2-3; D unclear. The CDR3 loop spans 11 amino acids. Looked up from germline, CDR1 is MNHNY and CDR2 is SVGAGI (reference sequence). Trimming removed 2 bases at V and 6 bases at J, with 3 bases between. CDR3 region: CASSYGDTQYF. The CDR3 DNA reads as TGTGCCAGCAGTTACGGCGATACGCAGTATTTT.

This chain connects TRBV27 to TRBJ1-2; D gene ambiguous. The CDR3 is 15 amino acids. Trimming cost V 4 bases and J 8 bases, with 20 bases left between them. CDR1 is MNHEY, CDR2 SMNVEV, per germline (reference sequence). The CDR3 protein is CASSSDPQWVRGYTF. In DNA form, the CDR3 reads TGTGCCAGCAGTTCTGATCCGCAATGGGTTCGGGGCTACACCTTC.

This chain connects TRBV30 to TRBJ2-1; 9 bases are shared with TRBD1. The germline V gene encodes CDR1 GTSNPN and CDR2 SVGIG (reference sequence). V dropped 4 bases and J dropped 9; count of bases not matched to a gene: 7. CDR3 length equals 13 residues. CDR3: CAWNRGRGGEQFF. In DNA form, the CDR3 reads TGTGCCTGGAACAGGGGGCGCGGGGGTGAGCAGTTCTTC.

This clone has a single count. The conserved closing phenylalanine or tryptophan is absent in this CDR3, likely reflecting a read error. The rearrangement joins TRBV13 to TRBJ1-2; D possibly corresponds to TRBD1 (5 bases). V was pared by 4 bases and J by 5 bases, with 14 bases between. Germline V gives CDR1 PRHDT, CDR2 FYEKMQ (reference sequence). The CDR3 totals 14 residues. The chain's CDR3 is CASSSGGAAYGYTL. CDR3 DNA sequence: TGTGCCAGCAGCTCCGGGGGAGCGGCTTATGGCTACACCCTC.

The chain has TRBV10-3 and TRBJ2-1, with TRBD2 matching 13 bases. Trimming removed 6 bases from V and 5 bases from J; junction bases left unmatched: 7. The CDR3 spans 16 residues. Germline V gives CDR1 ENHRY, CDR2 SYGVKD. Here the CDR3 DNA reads TGTGCCATCAGCTCTAGGACTAGCGGGGGACACAATGAGCAGTTCTTC. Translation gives CAISSRTSGGHNEQFF.

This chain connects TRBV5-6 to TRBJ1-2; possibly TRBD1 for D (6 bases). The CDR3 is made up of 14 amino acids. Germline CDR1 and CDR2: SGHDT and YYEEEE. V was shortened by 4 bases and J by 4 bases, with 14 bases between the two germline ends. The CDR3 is CASSLTDSIYGYTF. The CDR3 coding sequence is TGTGCCAGCAGCCTCACGGACAGCATCTATGGCTACACCTTC.

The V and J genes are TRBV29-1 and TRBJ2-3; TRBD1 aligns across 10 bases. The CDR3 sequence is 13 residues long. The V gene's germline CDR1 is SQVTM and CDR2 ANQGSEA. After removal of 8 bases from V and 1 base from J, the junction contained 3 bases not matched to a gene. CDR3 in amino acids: CSLGTGGTDTQYF. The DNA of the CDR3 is TGCAGCCTCGGGACAGGGGGCACAGATACGCAGTATTTT.

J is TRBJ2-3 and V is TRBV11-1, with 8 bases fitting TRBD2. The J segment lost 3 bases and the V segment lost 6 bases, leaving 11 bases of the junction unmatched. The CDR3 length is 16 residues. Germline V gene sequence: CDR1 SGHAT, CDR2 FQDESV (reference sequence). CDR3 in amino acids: CASSLTPGGRTDTQYF. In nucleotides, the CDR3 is TGTGCCAGCAGTCTCACCCCGGGGGGGCGTACAGATACGCAGTATTTT. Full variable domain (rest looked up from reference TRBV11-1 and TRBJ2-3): EAEVAQSPRYKITEKSQAVAFWCDPISGHATLYWYRQILGQGPELLVQFQDESVVDDSQLPKDRFSAERLKGVDSTLKIQPAELGDSAMYLCASSLTPGGRTDTQYFGPGTRLTVL.

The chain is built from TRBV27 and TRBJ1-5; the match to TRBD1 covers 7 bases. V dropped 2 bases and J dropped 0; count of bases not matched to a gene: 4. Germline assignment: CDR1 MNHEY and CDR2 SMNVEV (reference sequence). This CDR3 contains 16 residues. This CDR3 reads CASSLGQAHSNQPQHF. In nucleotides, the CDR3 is TGTGCCAGCAGTTTAGGACAGGCCCATAGCAATCAGCCCCAGCATTTT.

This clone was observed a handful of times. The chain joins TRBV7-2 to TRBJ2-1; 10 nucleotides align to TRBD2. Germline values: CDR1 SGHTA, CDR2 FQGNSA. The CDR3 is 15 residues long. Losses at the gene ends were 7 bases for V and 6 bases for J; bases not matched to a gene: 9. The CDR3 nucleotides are TGTGCCAGCACGCAGCGGGGGGGCCGTTTCAATGAGCAGTTCTTC. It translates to CASTQRGGRFNEQFF.

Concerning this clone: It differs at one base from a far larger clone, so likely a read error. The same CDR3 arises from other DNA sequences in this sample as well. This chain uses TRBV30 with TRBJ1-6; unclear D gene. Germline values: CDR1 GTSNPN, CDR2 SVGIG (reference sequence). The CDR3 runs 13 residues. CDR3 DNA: TGTGCGTGGAGTGTGGCAGGTGTCTCACCCCTCCACTTT. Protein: CAWSVAGVSPLHF.

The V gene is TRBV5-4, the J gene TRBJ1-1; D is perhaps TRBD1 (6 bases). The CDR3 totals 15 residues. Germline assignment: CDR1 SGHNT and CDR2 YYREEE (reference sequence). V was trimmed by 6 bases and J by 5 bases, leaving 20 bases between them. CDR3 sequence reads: CASTLGQFPPTEAFF. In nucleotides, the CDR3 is TGTGCCAGCACTTTGGGACAATTCCCTCCGACTGAAGCTTTCTTT.

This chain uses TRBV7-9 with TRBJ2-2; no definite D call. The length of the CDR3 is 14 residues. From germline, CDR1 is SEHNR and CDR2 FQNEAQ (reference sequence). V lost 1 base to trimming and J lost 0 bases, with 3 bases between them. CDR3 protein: CASSLDPNTGELFF. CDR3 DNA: TGTGCCAGCAGCTTAGACCCGAACACCGGGGAGCTGTTTTTT.

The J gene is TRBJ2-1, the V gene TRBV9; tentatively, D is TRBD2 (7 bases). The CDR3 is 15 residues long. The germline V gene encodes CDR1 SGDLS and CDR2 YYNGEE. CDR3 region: CTQVRGRISYNEQFF. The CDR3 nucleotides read TGTACACAAGTGCGGGGGCGAATCTCCTACAATGAGCAGTTCTTC.

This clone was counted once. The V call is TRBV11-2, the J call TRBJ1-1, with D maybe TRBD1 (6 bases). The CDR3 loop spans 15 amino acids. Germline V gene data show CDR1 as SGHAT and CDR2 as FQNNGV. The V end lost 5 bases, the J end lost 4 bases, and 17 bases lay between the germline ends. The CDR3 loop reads CASSLGSQGGTEAFF. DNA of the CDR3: TGTGCCAGCAGCCTAGGGTCTCAAGGGGGCACTGAAGCTTTCTTT.

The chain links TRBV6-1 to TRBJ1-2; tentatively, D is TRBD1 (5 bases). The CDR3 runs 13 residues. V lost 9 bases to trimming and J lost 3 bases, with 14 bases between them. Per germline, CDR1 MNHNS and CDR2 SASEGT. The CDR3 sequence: CASKSGRHYGYTF. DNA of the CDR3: TGTGCCAGTAAATCGGGACGGCACTATGGCTACACCTTC.